These 27 T cell receptor beta chains were sequenced from one sample in a study of regulatory T cells. General study results and limits: Hydrophobic residues at CDR3 positions 6 and 7 were enriched in conventional CD4+ T cells of CD3G-deficient patients.

These TCRs are of unknown antigen specificity. The primer mix had 52 TRBV and 13 TRBJ primers. Assay: immunoSEQ multiplex PCR; the TCRdb copy retains only in-frame clones and omits some. The sample contains around 17,000 clones, more than 65% of which appear only once. The sequenced sample was conventional CD4+ T cells sorted from blood. These receptors came from a young adult with CD3G deficiency.

V gene TRBV28 combines with J gene TRBJ1-5; tentative D call: TRBD1 (6 bases). This CDR3 has 17 residues. Germline CDR1 reads MDHEN; CDR2 reads SYDVKM. V lost 1 base, J lost 2 bases, and 15 bases lay in between. The CDR3 spells CASSLSLGARGNQPQHF. The CDR3, as DNA: TGTGCCAGCAGTTTATCTTTGGGGGCAAGGGGCAATCAGCCCCAGCATTTT.

The chain recombines TRBV6-6 with TRBJ2-7; D remains unclear. Germline loops: CDR1 MNHNY, CDR2 SVGAGI (reference sequence). The CDR3 consists of 11 residues. V dropped 5 bases and J dropped 3 bases, with 5 bases sitting between them. The CDR3 protein is CASSPYYEQYF. Here the CDR3 DNA reads TGTGCCAGCAGTCCATACTACGAGCAGTACTTC.

The chain recombines TRBV27 with TRBJ2-7; 9 bases match TRBD1. V gave up 8 bases and J gave up 5 bases; unmatched junction bases: 7. This CDR3 is 13 amino acids long. Per germline, CDR1 MNHEY and CDR2 SMNVEV (reference sequence). The CDR3 loop reads CASGTGRYHEQYF. CDR3 DNA sequence: TGTGCCAGCGGGACAGGGCGATACCACGAGCAGTACTTC.

The rearrangement joins TRBV28 to TRBJ1-6; D is uncertain. The CDR3 loop spans 14 amino acids. V was pared by 5 bases and J by 2 bases, with 7 bases between. In germline, CDR1 is MDHEN, CDR2 SYDVKM. CDR3 protein: CASSGFPYNSPLHF. The CDR3 region has the DNA TGTGCCAGCAGTGGCTTTCCCTATAATTCACCCCTCCACTTT.

The chain carries TRBV28 and TRBJ1-1, with TRBD1 matching over 8 bases. CDR3 length: 17 residues. Germline V CDR1 and CDR2: MDHEN, SYDVKM. V was pared by 2 bases and J by 4 bases, with 12 bases of the junction left unmatched. CDR3 protein: CASSLSGRGRRGTEAFF. The DNA for the CDR3 is TGTGCCAGCAGTTTAAGTGGCAGGGGGCGCCGTGGCACTGAAGCTTTCTTT.

V usage is TRBV5-1 and J usage is TRBJ1-1; D is perhaps TRBD1 (6 bases). This CDR3 contains 14 residues. Deletions cut 5 bases from V and 5 bases from J, with 16 bases between. Looked up from germline, CDR1 is SGHRS and CDR2 is YFSETQ. CDR3 coding DNA: TGCGCCAGCAGTCTGAGTGGGGGCAGGACTGAAGCTTTCTTT. It yields the protein CASSLSGGRTEAFF.

J is TRBJ2-1 and V is TRBV5-1; the D is unclear. Trimming left V 2 bases short and J 2 bases short, with 8 bases between. Germline values: CDR1 SGHRS, CDR2 YFSETQ. The CDR3 is made up of 14 amino acids. This chain's CDR3 is CASSLLGTYNEQFF. CDR3 in DNA: TGCGCCAGCAGCTTATTGGGAACCTACAATGAGCAGTTCTTC.

V usage is TRBV30 and J usage is TRBJ2-3; D ambiguous. V was shortened by 5 bases and J by 3 bases, with 12 bases between the two germline ends. This CDR3 has 13 residues. Germline assignment: CDR1 GTSNPN and CDR2 SVGIG (reference sequence). Here the CDR3 reads CAWRPIGTDTQYF. The CDR3 DNA reads as TGTGCCTGGCGCCCCATCGGAACAGATACGCAGTATTTT.

The chain recombines TRBV28 with TRBJ2-7; 8 positions match TRBD1. J was trimmed by 7 bases and V by 2 bases; bases with no gene match: 13. The germline V gene encodes CDR1 MDHEN and CDR2 SYDVKM. CDR3 length: 16 residues. This CDR3 is CASSLGKSSTGVEQYF. The CDR3 bases are TGTGCCAGCAGTTTAGGGAAATCTTCGACAGGGGTAGAGCAGTACTTC. The variable domain in full, with the rest retrieved from reference TRBV28 and TRBJ2-7, is DVKVTQSSRYLVKRTGEKVFLECVQDMDHENMFWYRQDPGLGLRLIYFSYDVKMKEKGDIPEGYSVSREKKERFSLILESASTNQTSMYLCASSLGKSSTGVEQYFGPGTRLTVT.

The rearrangement links TRBV7-9 to TRBJ2-6, with D perhaps matching TRBD1 (6 bases). CDR1 is SEHNR, CDR2 FQNEAQ, per germline (reference sequence). The CDR3 runs to 15 residues. Trimming removed 4 bases from V and 2 bases from J, with 9 bases in between. This CDR3 is CASSSYRAGANVLTF. The CDR3 coding sequence is TGTGCCAGCAGCTCTTACAGGGCTGGGGCCAACGTCCTGACTTTC.

The chain carries TRBV28 and TRBJ1-4; 9 positions match TRBD1. There are 15 residues in the CDR3. CDR1 and CDR2 from the germline V gene are MDHEN and SYDVKM. With 5 bases clipped from V and 8 bases from J, the junction kept 9 bases outside the gene matches. The CDR3 DNA reads TGTGCCAGCAGTCTACTTGGACAGGGGAGGGAAAAACTGTTTTTT. Amino acid sequence: CASSLLGQGREKLFF.

The rearrangement joins TRBV28 to TRBJ2-3; TRBD1 matches 9 bases. CDR3 length: 14 residues. Looked up from germline, CDR1 is MDHEN and CDR2 is SYDVKM. The V and J ends lost 5 bases and 8 bases, in that order; junction bases with no gene match: 8. CDR3 coding DNA: TGTGCCAGCAGTGTTGGACAGGGGTTTAGTACGCAGTATTTT. Protein sequence: CASSVGQGFSTQYF.

The chain carries TRBV28 and TRBJ1-1, with D unresolved. V was trimmed by 6 bases and J by 11 bases, leaving 19 bases between them. The CDR3 is 13 residues long. Per the germline V gene, CDR1 is MDHEN and CDR2 is SYDVKM. This chain's CDR3 is CASSPGPSSRAFF. The CDR3 DNA sequence: TGTGCCAGCAGCCCCGGACCATCAAGCAGGGCTTTCTTT.

In its sample, this clone was seen once. The rearrangement joins TRBV28 to TRBJ1-1, with TRBD1 as a possible D gene (6 bases). This CDR3 has 15 amino acids. Germline V gene sequence: CDR1 MDHEN, CDR2 SYDVKM. V was shortened by 3 bases and J by 2 bases, with 13 bases between the two germline ends. CDR3 amino acids: CASSFWTADNTEAFF. In DNA form, the CDR3 reads TGTGCCAGCAGTTTCTGGACAGCCGATAACACTGAAGCTTTCTTT.

The chain joins TRBV7-8 to TRBJ2-7, with D perhaps given as TRBD1 or TRBD2 (5 bases each). The germline V gene has CDR1 SGHVS and CDR2 FQNEAQ. V lost 5 bases and J 6 bases, leaving 23 bases between the germline ends. The CDR3 contains 16 residues. In DNA, the CDR3 is TGTGCCAGCAGCGTAGGCCGGACCTTGGGACCTAGCGAGCAGTACTTC. Translation: CASSVGRTLGPSEQYF. The full variable domain, with the rest looked up from reference TRBV7-8 and TRBJ2-7, is GAGVSQSPRYKVAKRGQDVALRCDPISGHVSLFWYQQALGQGPEFLTYFQNEAQLDKSGLPSDRFFAERPEGSVSTLKIQRTQQEDSAVYLCASSVGRTLGPSEQYFGPGTRLTVT.

The chain carries TRBV18 and TRBJ2-1, with D tentatively TRBD1 (6 bases). V shed 3 bases and J shed 6 bases, with 15 bases lying between them. Looked up from germline, CDR1 is KGHSH and CDR2 is LQKENI. The CDR3 contains 15 residues. This CDR3 reads CASSPSQGFPNEQFF. Written as DNA, the CDR3 is TGTGCCAGCTCACCTTCACAGGGTTTCCCCAATGAGCAGTTCTTC.

The J gene is TRBJ1-2, the V gene TRBV25-1; D gene ambiguous. Deletions cut 9 bases from V and 8 bases from J, with 10 bases between. Germline V CDR1 and CDR2: MGHDK, SYGVNS. The CDR3 has 10 residues. This CDR3 reads CARPWSGYTF. The CDR3 DNA is TGTGCCAGGCCGTGGAGCGGCTACACCTTC.

This clone was found a few times. The V call is TRBV5-1, the J call TRBJ1-1, with 8 positions matching TRBD1. With V trimmed by 0 bases and J by 4 bases, 8 bases remained unmatched. This CDR3 has 16 amino acids. The germline CDR1 and CDR2 sequences are SGHRS and YFSETQ. The CDR3, as DNA: TGCGCCAGCAGCTTGGGGACTACCGACAGGGGCACTGAAGCTTTCTTT. Translated: CASSLGTTDRGTEAFF.

The rearrangement links TRBV28 to TRBJ2-1, with TRBD1 matching 9 bases. Germline loops: CDR1 MDHEN, CDR2 SYDVKM. With 3 bases clipped from V and 5 bases from J, the junction kept 8 bases outside the gene matches. The CDR3 consists of 16 residues. Written as DNA, the CDR3 is TGTGCCAGCAGTTTTTTGGGAGGGGACAGGGACAATGAGCAGTTCTTC. Protein: CASSFLGGDRDNEQFF.

The chain has TRBV5-1 and TRBJ2-5; D call uncertain. Per the germline V gene, CDR1 is SGHRS and CDR2 is YFSETQ. The CDR3 consists of 14 residues. Trimming pared 0 bases from V and 4 bases from J, leaving 10 bases between. The CDR3 region is CASSLALKGETQYF. CDR3 nucleotide sequence: TGCGCCAGCAGCTTGGCCCTAAAGGGAGAGACCCAGTACTTC.

CDR3 sequence: CASSRTSGGYGEQFF. As DNA, the CDR3 is TGCGCCAGCAGCCGAACTAGCGGGGGGTATGGTGAGCAGTTCTTC. V is TRBV5-1 and J is TRBJ2-1, with 12 nucleotides matching TRBD2. Unmatched junction bases numbered 8, after V lost 4 bases and J lost 9 bases. The CDR3 loop spans 15 amino acids. The germline CDR1 and CDR2 sequences are SGHRS and YFSETQ.

The table lists this clone with a few counts. The chain employs TRBV6-6 and TRBJ1-2; the D gene is possibly TRBD1 (5 bases). CDR3 length: 13 residues. The V gene's germline CDR1 is MNHNY and CDR2 SVGAGI (reference sequence). Trimming left V 8 bases short and J 2 bases short, with 12 bases between. CDR3 DNA sequence: TGTGCCAGCCGCCGACAGTCGAACTATGGCTACACCTTC. As protein: CASRRQSNYGYTF.

The V and J genes are TRBV18 and TRBJ1-2, with 7 bases lining up with TRBD1. The CDR3 has 13 amino acids. V gave up 5 bases and J gave up 5 bases; unmatched junction bases: 5. Germline CDR1 KGHSH, CDR2 LQKENI. The CDR3 here is CASSDDREYGYTF. The CDR3 nucleotides read TGTGCCAGCTCAGACGACAGGGAATATGGCTACACCTTC.

The V and J genes are TRBV11-2 and TRBJ2-5; 7 bases are shared with TRBD1. The DNA end is a closer match to TRBJ2-7, so the J assignment may be wrong. This CDR3 region has 16 residues. Germline CDR1 is SGHAT and CDR2 is FQNNGV. The CDR3 is CASSPLQGSLSYEQYF. CDR3 nucleotide sequence: TGTGCCAGCAGCCCCTTACAGGGGAGTCTCTCCTACGAGCAGTACTTC.

The chain couples TRBV19 to TRBJ1-2, with a possible D match to TRBD1 (6 bases). Trimming took off 6 bases at V and 4 bases at J, with 12 bases between the two ends. CDR3 length: 13 residues. The germline gives CDR1 LNHDA, CDR2 SQIVND (reference sequence). The CDR3 protein is CASRLQGTYGYTF. In DNA form, the CDR3 reads TGTGCCAGTAGGTTACAGGGCACCTATGGCTACACCTTC.

This chain uses TRBV6-1 with TRBJ2-7, with D maybe TRBD2 (5 bases). CDR3 length equals 15 residues. The germline gives CDR1 MNHNS, CDR2 SASEGT. The germline V and J ends were trimmed by 10 bases and 4 bases, with 23 bases remaining between them. This CDR3 is CATRGAEVGQYEQYF. Written as DNA, the CDR3 is TGTGCCACCCGGGGAGCGGAAGTCGGTCAGTACGAGCAGTACTTC.

The V and J genes are TRBV6-1 and TRBJ2-6; D remains unclear. The germline V gene has CDR1 MNHNS and CDR2 SASEGT. Between the trimmed V and J ends, which lost 7 bases and 2 bases, there was a span of 9 bases. The CDR3 contains 14 residues. CDR3 in DNA: TGTGCCAGCAACACAGCAGCTGGGGCCAACGTCCTGACTTTC. It yields the protein CASNTAAGANVLTF.